The present T cell receptor (beta chain) was sequenced within a study of T cells in Graves' hyperthyroidism and ophthalmopathy. Germline CDR1 and CDR2: SQVTM and ANQGSEA. CDR3 size: 15 residues. The trim removed 2 bases at V and 2 bases at J, leaving 7 bases unmatched. RNA transcripts provided the source from which TCR beta CDR3 regions were amplified. TCR CDR3 regions were first amplified by RT-PCR with HTBI primers. TCRdb redid the calling of the multiplex PCR reads with MiXCR, one entry per CDR3 protein. This sample has about 710,000 distinct CDR3 sequences; approximately 16% occur once, and the top ten carry around 8.1%. The table lists this clonotype with a few counts.

The sequenced material came from blood. V gene TRBV29-1 combines with J gene TRBJ2-7; TRBD1 matches 9 bases. This TCR came from a man between 18 and 29 years old with Graves' hyperthyroidism. The CDR3 here is CSVETSRQGAYEQYF. CDR3 DNA sequence: TGCAGCGTTGAAACGTCACGACAGGGGGCCTACGAGCAGTACTTC.